The rows below give T cell receptor beta chains drawn from one sample of a study of early T cells in non-severe SARS-CoV-2 infection. MiXCR, applied by TCRdb to the 5' RACE reads, yields one record per CDR3 protein. This table has tens of thousands of distinct CDR3 sequences, over 10% appearing once. The sample comprised whole blood. Source of these receptors: an adult who was a healthcare worker with PCR-confirmed SARS-CoV-2 infection or an uninfected control (not recorded which). Each CDR3 is given with its conserved first and last residue. A D gene is named only where the DNA matches it firmly. The size entry is marked missing in some rows and otherwise reads once, few, many or a size class.

many	TRBV12-5	TRBJ1-4	-	CASGRTYGEKLFF	TGTGCTAGTGGAAGGACCTACGGGGAAAAACTGTTTTTT
-	TRBV29-1	TRBJ2-5	TRBD2	CSVVASGEETQYF	TGCAGCGTTGTGGCTAGCGGGGAAGAGACCCAGTACTTC
many	TRBV6-2/TRBV6-3	TRBJ2-7	-	CASSHAAGQYF	TGTGCCAGCAGTCACGCGGCGGGGCAGTACTTC
few	TRBV14	TRBJ1-3	-	CASSQVRRTLSGNTIYF	TGTGCCAGCAGCCAAGTGCGGAGAACTCTCTCTGGAAACACCATATATTTT
many	TRBV5-1	TRBJ1-3	-	CASSPDMGGYTIYF	TGCGCCAGCAGCCCAGACATGGGAGGGTACACCATATATTTT
-	TRBV10-3	TRBJ2-7	TRBD1	CAIKGDRPYEQYF	TGTGCCATCAAGGGGGACAGACCCTACGAGCAGTACTTC
many	TRBV3-1	TRBJ2-7	-	CASSQDRRREQYF	TGTGCCAGCAGCCAAGACAGGAGACGCGAGCAGTACTTC
-	TRBV7-6	TRBJ2-1	-	CASSLLQWDEQFF	TGTGCCAGCAGCTTACTTCAGTGGGATGAGCAGTTCTTC
few	TRBV4-2	TRBJ1-1	TRBD1	CASRTGIGNTEAFF	TGTGCCAGCAGGACAGGGATTGGGAACACTGAAGCTTTCTTT
few	TRBV29-1	TRBJ2-3	TRBD2	CSVPSGGDEDTQYF	TGCAGCGTTCCTAGCGGGGGCGATGAAGATACGCAGTATTTT
many	TRBV12-3/TRBV12-4	TRBJ2-1	TRBD1	CASSPGQGNEQFF	TGTGCCAGCAGTCCCGGACAGGGCAATGAGCAGTTCTTC
many	TRBV7-2	TRBJ2-2	-	CASSPTFTGELFF	TGTGCCAGCAGCCCGACCTTCACCGGGGAGCTGTTTTTT
few	TRBV7-2	TRBJ1-2	TRBD1	CASSPSTPGTVYGYTF	TGTGCCAGCAGCCCATCAACTCCCGGGACAGTCTATGGCTACACCTTC
-	TRBV11-2	TRBJ2-7	-	CASSLDSGRSSYEQYF	TGTGCCAGCAGCTTAGATAGTGGAAGGAGCTCCTACGAGCAGTACTTC
many	TRBV7-2	TRBJ2-1	-	CASSRRGGEVDNEQFF	TGTGCCAGCAGCCGGCGCGGCGGGGAGGTGGACAATGAGCAGTTCTTC
many	TRBV7-6	TRBJ2-5	-	CASSLTGMNQETQYF	TGTGCCAGCAGCTTAACAGGGATGAACCAAGAGACCCAGTACTTC
many	TRBV4-1	TRBJ2-1	-	CASSQLTMADQFF	TGCGCCAGCAGCCAACTAACGATGGCGGATCAGTTCTTC
many	TRBV7-6	TRBJ2-3	-	CASSFRDRRTALTTDTQYF	TGTGCCAGCAGCTTCCGAGACAGGCGAACCGCATTGACCACAGATACGCAGTATTTT
few	TRBV18	TRBJ1-4	-	CASSPVRGGNEKLFF	TGTGCCAGCTCACCAGTACGGGGAGGGAATGAAAAACTGTTTTTT
few	TRBV24-1	TRBJ2-3	TRBD1	CATSDRPWTGRTDTQYF	TGTGCCACCAGTGACCGCCCTTGGACAGGGCGGACAGATACGCAGTATTTT
many	TRBV6-4	TRBJ2-2	-	CASSDRDTGELFF	TGTGCCAGCAGTGACAGGGACACCGGGGAGCTGTTTTTT
-	TRBV29-1	TRBJ2-3	TRBD1	CSVRDSLSDTQYF	TGCAGCGTCCGGGACAGCCTATCAGATACGCAGTATTTT
many	TRBV6-1	TRBJ2-1	-	CAIKRFLEQFF	TGTGCCATCAAACGGTTTCTCGAGCAGTTCTTC
-	TRBV12-3/TRBV12-4	TRBJ2-5	-	CASTPGEETQYF	TGTGCCAGCACCCCCGGGGAAGAGACCCAGTACTTC
many	TRBV19	TRBJ2-2	TRBD1	CASSVDRGNTGELFF	TGTGCCAGTAGTGTGGACAGGGGAAACACCGGGGAGCTGTTTTTT
many	TRBV3-2	TRBJ1-1	-	CASSQGSDGKMNTEAFF	TGTGCCAGCAGCCAAGGGTCGGACGGTAAGATGAACACTGAAGCTTTCTTT
many	TRBV2	TRBJ2-2	-	CASSEFWDNTGELFF	TGTGCCAGCAGTGAATTCTGGGATAACACCGGGGAGCTGTTTTTT
many	TRBV27	TRBJ2-1	-	CASAPPTALEQFF	TGTGCCAGCGCCCCCCCCACAGCCCTTGAGCAGTTCTTC
-	TRBV10-3	TRBJ2-3	-	CAISAGRGGRTDTQYF	TGTGCCATCAGTGCTGGTAGGGGGGGCCGGACAGATACGCAGTATTTT
many	TRBV14	TRBJ2-3	-	CASSQVGDTQYF	TGTGCCAGCAGCCAAGTAGGAGATACGCAGTATTTT
once	TRBV6-4	TRBJ2-1	-	CASSFSDEGEQFF	TGTGCCAGCAGTTTTAGCGATGAAGGTGAGCAGTTCTTC
-	TRBV12-3/TRBV12-4	TRBJ1-1	-	CASSLSAEYTEAFF	TGTGCCAGCAGTTTAAGCGCAGAATACACTGAAGCTTTCTTT
many	TRBV2	TRBJ1-5	-	CASSADSGQPQHF	TGTGCCAGCAGCGCTGACAGCGGGCAGCCCCAGCATTTT
few	TRBV7-8	TRBJ1-1	-	CASSLASSSGTEAFF	TGTGCCAGCAGCTTAGCGAGCAGTAGTGGGACTGAAGCTTTCTTT
many	TRBV27	TRBJ1-3	-	CASSLTGFSGNTIYF	TGTGCCAGCAGTTTAACGGGGTTCTCTGGAAACACCATATATTTT
few	TRBV27	TRBJ2-1	TRBD1	CASSLVPGQGGNEQFF	TGTGCCAGCAGTTTAGTCCCGGGACAGGGGGGAAATGAGCAGTTCTTC
-	TRBV3-1	TRBJ2-7	-	CASSQDVVKQYF	TGTGCCAGCAGCCAAGATGTAGTAAAGCAGTACTTC
-	TRBV6-5	TRBJ1-1	-	CASRRANTEAFF	TGTGCCAGCAGGCGGGCGAACACTGAAGCTTTCTTT
-	TRBV7-6	TRBJ2-5	-	CASSRRTGYQETQYF	TGTGCCAGCAGTCGACGAACAGGGTATCAAGAGACCCAGTACTTC
-	TRBV3-1	TRBJ1-2	-	CASSQDQAGNYGYTF	TGTGCCAGCAGCCAAGATCAGGCAGGAAACTATGGCTACACCTTC
-	TRBV9	TRBJ1-1	-	CASSAMRASNTEAFF	TGTGCCAGCAGCGCAATGCGCGCCTCGAACACTGAAGCTTTCTTT
many	TRBV7-9	TRBJ2-1	TRBD2	CASWGLGGDEQFF	TGTGCCAGTTGGGGACTAGGAGGCGATGAGCAGTTCTTC
few	TRBV7-9	TRBJ1-2	TRBD1	CASSPEGDRGVYGYTF	TGTGCCAGCAGCCCGGAGGGGGACAGGGGCGTTTATGGCTACACCTTC
many	TRBV3-1	TRBJ1-1	-	CASFPTGRNTEAFF	TGTGCCAGCTTTCCCACAGGGAGGAACACTGAAGCTTTCTTT
once	TRBV5-1	TRBJ1-2	-	CASSLAAVYGYTF	TGCGCCAGCAGCTTGGCGGCAGTCTATGGCTACACCTTC
-	TRBV12-3/TRBV12-4	TRBJ2-1	-	CASSFQSPSSSYNEQFF	TGTGCCAGCAGTTTTCAATCGCCTAGCAGCTCCTACAATGAGCAGTTCTTC
many	TRBV29-1	TRBJ1-4	TRBD1	CSVLGTGNEKLFF	TGCAGCGTCCTCGGGACAGGGAATGAAAAACTGTTTTTT
many	TRBV6-5	TRBJ1-1	TRBD1	CASSAGGTVNTEAFF	TGTGCCAGCAGTGCCGGGGGGACAGTGAACACTGAAGCTTTCTTT
few	TRBV12-3/TRBV12-4	TRBJ2-7	TRBD1	CASSPDRERYEQYF	TGTGCCAGCAGTCCCGACAGGGAACGCTACGAGCAGTACTTC
many	TRBV5-1	TRBJ1-2	-	CASSFGGNYGYTF	TGCGCCAGCAGCTTCGGAGGGAACTATGGCTACACCTTC
-	TRBV12-3/TRBV12-4	TRBJ2-1	-	CASSRTDNEQFF	TGTGCCAGCAGCCGGACAGACAATGAGCAGTTCTTC
many	TRBV5-1	TRBJ2-2	-	CASSLARGVTGELFF	TGCGCCAGCAGCTTGGCCAGAGGAGTCACCGGGGAGCTGTTTTTT
few	TRBV29-1	TRBJ2-7	-	CSARTAAYEQYF	TGCAGCGCTCGGACAGCTGCCTACGAGCAGTACTTC
many	TRBV5-1	TRBJ2-7	TRBD2	CASSLGAASGENYEQYF	TGCGCCAGCAGCTTGGGGGCGGCTAGCGGGGAGAACTACGAGCAGTACTTC
many	TRBV9	TRBJ2-7	-	CASSARDLRYEQYF	TGTGCCAGCAGCGCCCGTGACTTACGCTACGAGCAGTACTTC
many	TRBV27	TRBJ2-5	-	CASSPAGQTQYF	TGTGCCAGCAGTCCGGCGGGACAGACCCAGTACTTC
many	TRBV12-3/TRBV12-4	TRBJ2-5	-	CASSLRGARRETQYF	TGTGCCAGCAGTTTACGGGGGGCAAGAAGAGAGACCCAGTACTTC
many	TRBV18	TRBJ1-5	-	CASSRAVGINQPQHF	TGTGCCAGCTCACGGGCAGTGGGGATCAATCAGCCCCAGCATTTT
few	TRBV18	TRBJ2-3	TRBD2	CASSPFGGGGPDTQYF	TGTGCCAGCTCACCCTTCGGCGGGGGAGGCCCAGATACGCAGTATTTT